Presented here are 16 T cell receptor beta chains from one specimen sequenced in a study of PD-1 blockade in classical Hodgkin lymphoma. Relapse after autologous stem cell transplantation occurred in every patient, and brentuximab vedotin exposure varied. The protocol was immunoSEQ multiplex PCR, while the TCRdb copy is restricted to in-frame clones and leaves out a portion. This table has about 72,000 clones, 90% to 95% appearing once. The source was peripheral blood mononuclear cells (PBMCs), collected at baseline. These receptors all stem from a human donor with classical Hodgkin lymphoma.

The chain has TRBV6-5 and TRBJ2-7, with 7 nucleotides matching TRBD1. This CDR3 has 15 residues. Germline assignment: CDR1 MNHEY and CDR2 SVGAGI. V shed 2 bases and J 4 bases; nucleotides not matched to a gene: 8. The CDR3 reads CASSYGGQRAYEQYF. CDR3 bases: TGTGCCAGCAGTTACGGGGGACAGAGAGCGTACGAGCAGTACTTC.

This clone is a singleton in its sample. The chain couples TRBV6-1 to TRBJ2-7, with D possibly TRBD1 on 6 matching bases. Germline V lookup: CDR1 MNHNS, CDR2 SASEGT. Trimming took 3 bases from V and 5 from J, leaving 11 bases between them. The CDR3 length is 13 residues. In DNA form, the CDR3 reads TGTGCCAGCAGTGACAGAGGACAGAACGAGCAGTACTTC. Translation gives CASSDRGQNEQYF.

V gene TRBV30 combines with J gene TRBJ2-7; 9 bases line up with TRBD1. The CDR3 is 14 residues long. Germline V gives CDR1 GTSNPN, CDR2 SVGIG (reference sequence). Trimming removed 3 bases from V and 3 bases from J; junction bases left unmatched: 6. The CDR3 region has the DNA TGTGCCTGGAGCGGGACAGGGCTGATCTACGAGCAGTACTTC. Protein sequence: CAWSGTGLIYEQYF.

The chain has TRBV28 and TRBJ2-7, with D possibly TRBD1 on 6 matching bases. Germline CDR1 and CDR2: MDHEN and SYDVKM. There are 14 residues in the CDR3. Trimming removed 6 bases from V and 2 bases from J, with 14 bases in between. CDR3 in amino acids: CASSPTGLTYEQYF. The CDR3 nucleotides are TGTGCCAGCAGCCCTACAGGGTTAACCTACGAGCAGTACTTC.

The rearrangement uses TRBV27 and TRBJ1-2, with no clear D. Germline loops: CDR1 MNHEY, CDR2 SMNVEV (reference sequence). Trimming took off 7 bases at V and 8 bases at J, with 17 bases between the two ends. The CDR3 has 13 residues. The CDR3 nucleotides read TGTGCCAGCATGCATGGAGGAGCCTCGGGCTACACCTTC. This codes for CASMHGGASGYTF.

The CDR3 spells CASGGLAGGSLETQYF. In DNA, the CDR3 is TGTGCCAGCGGGGGCTTGGCGGGGGGTTCCTTGGAGACCCAGTACTTC. V and J are TRBV11-3 and TRBJ2-5; 8 bases line up with TRBD2. The CDR3 consists of 16 residues. The germline gives CDR1 SGHNT, CDR2 YENEEA. V dropped 8 bases and J dropped 5; count of bases not matched to a gene: 16.

Here the CDR3 DNA reads TGTGCCAGCAGCTTAGTTCCGGGTGCGGAGACCCAGTACTTC. This codes for CASSLVPGAETQYF. The V call is TRBV7-2, the J call TRBJ2-5; D not certain. Germline CDR1 is SGHTA and CDR2 is FQGNSA. Trimming removed 1 base from V and 5 bases from J, with 11 bases in between. This CDR3 is built from 14 residues.

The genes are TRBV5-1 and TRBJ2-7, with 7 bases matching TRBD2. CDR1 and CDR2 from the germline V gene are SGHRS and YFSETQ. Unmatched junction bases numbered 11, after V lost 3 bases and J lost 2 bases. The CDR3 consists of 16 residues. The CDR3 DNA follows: TGCGCCAGCAGCTGGGGGTCTAGCGGAGATCCCTACGAGCAGTACTTC. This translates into CASSWGSSGDPYEQYF.

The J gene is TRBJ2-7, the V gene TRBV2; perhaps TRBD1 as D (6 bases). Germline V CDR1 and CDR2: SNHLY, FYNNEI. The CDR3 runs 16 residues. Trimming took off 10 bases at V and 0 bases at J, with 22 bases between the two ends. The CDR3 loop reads CAILLNQGRNSYEQYF. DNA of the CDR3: TGTGCCATTCTATTAAACCAGGGGCGCAACTCCTACGAGCAGTACTTC.

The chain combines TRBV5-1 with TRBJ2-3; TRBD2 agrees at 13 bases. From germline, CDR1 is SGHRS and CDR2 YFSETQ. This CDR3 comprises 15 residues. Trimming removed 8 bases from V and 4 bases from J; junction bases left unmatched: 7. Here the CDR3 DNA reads TGCGCCAGTTATGGGACTAGCGGGGTCGCAGATACGCAGTATTTT. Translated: CASYGTSGVADTQYF.

This chain's CDR3 is CASSFSSNTEAFF. The CDR3 DNA reads as TGTGCCAGCAGTTTTAGCAGCAACACTGAAGCTTTCTTT. The rearrangement uses TRBV27 and TRBJ1-1; the D is unclear. The germline V gene has CDR1 MNHEY and CDR2 SMNVEV (reference sequence). The CDR3 extends over 13 amino acids. Trimming stripped 3 bases from V and 2 bases from J, with 7 bases between.

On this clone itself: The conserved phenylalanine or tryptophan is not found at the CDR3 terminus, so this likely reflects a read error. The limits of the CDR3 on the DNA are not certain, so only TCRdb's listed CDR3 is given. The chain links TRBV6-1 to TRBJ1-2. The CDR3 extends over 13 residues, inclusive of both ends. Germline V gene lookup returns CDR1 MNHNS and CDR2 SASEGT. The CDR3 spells CASSELEGQTSLD.

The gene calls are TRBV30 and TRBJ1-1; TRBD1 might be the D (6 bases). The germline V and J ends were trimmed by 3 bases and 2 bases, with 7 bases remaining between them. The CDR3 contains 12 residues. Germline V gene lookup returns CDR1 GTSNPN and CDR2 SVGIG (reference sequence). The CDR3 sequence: CAWRGTNTEAFF. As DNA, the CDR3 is TGTGCCTGGAGGGGGACAAACACTGAAGCTTTCTTT.

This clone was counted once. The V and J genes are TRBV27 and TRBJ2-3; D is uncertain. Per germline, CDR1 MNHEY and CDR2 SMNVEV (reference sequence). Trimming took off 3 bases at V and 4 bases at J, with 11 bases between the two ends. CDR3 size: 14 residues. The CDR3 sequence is CASSLSGFADTQYF. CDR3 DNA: TGTGCCAGCAGTTTGAGTGGGTTTGCAGATACGCAGTATTTT.

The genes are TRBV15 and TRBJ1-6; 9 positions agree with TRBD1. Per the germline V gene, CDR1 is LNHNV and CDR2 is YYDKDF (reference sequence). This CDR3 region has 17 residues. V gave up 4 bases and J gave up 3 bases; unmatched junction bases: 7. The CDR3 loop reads CATSNPGQGDYNSPLHF. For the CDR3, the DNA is TGTGCCACCAGCAATCCGGGACAGGGAGACTATAATTCACCCCTCCACTTT.

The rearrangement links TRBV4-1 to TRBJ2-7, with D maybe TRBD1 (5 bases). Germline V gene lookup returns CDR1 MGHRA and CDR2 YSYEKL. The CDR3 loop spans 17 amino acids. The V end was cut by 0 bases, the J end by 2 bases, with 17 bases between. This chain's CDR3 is CASSQDSETVGTYEQYF. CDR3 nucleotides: TGCGCCAGCAGCCAAGATTCGGAGACAGTGGGAACCTACGAGCAGTACTTC.